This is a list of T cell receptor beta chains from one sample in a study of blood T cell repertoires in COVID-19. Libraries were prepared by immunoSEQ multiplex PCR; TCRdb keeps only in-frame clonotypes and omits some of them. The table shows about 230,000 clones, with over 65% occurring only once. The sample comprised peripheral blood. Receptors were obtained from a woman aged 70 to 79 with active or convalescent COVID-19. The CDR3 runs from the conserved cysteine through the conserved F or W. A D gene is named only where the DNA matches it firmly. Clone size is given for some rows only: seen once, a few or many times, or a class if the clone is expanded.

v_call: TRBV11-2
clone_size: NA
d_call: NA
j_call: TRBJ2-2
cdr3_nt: TGTGCCAGCAGCTTGAGTAGCGCCGGGGAGCTGTTTTTT
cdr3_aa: CASSLSSAGELFF

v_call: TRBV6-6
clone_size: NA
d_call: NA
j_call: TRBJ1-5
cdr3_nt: TGTGCCAGCAGTTACGACCCAGGGGGCAATCAGCCCCAGCATTTT
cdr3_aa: CASSYDPGGNQPQHF

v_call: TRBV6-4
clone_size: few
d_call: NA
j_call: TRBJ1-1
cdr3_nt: TGTGCCAGCAGCCTAGAAACAGGGACCACTGAAGCTTTCTTT
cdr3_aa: CASSLETGTTEAFF

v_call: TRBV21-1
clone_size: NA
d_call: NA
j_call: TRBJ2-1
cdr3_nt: TGTGCCAGCAGCTCCCTCCGACAGGGTGACCATGAGCAGTTCTTC
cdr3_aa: CASSSLRQGDHEQFF

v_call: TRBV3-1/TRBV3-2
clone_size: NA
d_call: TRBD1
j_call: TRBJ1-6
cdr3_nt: TGTGCCAGCAGCCGGGACAGGGAGGTCCTCCACTTT
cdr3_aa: CASSRDREVLHF

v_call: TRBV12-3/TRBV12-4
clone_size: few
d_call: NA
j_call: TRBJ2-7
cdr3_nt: TGTGCCAGCAGCCTCCACGGGAACGAGCAGTACTTC
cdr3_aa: CASSLHGNEQYF

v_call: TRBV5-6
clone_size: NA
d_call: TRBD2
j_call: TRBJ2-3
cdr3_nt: TGTGCCAGCAGCATAAGCGGGGGGACGCAGTATTTT
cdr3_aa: CASSISGGTQYF

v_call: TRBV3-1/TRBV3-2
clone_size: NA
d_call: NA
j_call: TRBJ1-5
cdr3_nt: TGTGCCAGCAGCCAATGGTCAGGGGAACCCCAGCATTTT
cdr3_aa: CASSQWSGEPQHF

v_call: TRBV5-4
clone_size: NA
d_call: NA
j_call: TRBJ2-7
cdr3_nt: TGTGCCAGCAGCCGTGGGCGGGGGCCCTCCTACGAGCAGTACTTC
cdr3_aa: CASSRGRGPSYEQYF

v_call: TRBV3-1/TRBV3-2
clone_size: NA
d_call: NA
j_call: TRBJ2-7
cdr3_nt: TGTGCCAGCAGCCGAGGACAAATCTCCTACGAGCAGTACTTC
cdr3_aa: CASSRGQISYEQYF

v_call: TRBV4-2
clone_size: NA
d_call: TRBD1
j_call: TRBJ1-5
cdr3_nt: TGTGCCAGCAGCCAAGAGGGGACAGGGAATCATCAGCCCCAGCATTTT
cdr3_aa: CASSQEGTGNHQPQHF

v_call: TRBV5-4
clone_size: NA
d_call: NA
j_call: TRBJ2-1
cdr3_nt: TGTGCCAGCAGAACTCCTCATGAGCAGTTCTTC
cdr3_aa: CASRTPHEQFF

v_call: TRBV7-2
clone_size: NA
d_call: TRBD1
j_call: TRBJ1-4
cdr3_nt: TGTGCCAGCAGCCCCGACAGGGGAGGGGAAAAACTGTTTTTT
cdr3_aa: CASSPDRGGEKLFF

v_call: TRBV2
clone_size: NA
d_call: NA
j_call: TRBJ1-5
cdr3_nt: TGTGCCAGCAGTATTCACAGGACGAGCAATCAGCCCCAGCATTTT
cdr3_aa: CASSIHRTSNQPQHF

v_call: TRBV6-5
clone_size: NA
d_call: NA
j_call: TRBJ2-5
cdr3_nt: TGTGCCAGCAGTTACGGGGGCCAAGGGACCCAGTACTTC
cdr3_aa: CASSYGGQGTQYF

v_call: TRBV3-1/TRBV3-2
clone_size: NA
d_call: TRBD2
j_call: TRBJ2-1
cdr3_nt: TGTGCCAGCAGCCAGGAGACTAGCGGGGGGAGCTCCTACAATGAGCAGTTCTTC
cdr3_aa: CASSQETSGGSSYNEQFF

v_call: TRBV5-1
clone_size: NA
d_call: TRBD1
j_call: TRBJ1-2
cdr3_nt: TGCGCCAGCAGTCCCGGACAGGGTCTGGAAGGCTACACCTTC
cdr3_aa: CASSPGQGLEGYTF

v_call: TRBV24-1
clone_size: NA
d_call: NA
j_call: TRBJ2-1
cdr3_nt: TGTGCCACCAGTGATCCCGGGACTTATCCTAATGAGCAGTTCTTC
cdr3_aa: CATSDPGTYPNEQFF